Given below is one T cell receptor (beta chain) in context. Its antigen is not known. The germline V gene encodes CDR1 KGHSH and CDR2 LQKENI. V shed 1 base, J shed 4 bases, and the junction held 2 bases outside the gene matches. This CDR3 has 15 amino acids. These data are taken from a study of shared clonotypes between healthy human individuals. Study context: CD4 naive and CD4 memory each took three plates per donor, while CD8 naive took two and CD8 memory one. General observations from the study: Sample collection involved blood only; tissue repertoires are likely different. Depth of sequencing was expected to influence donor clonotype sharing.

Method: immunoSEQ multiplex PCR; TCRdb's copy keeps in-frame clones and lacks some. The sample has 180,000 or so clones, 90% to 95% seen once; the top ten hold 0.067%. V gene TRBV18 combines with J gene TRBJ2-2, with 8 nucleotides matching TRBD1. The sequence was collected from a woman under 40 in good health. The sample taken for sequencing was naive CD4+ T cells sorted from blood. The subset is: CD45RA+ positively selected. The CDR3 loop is CASSPRTGPTGELFF. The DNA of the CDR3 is TGTGCCAGCTCACCACGGACAGGGCCCACCGGGGAGCTGTTTTTT.